The next 3 T cell receptor beta chains were all read from a single sample in a study of CD8+CD57+ T cells in acquired aplastic anemia. Investigators profiled TCR beta VDJ and CDR3 from genomic DNA template. TCRdb analysed the reads with MiXCR anew, one entry per CDR3 protein. The sample yields 200,000 to 250,000 distinct CDR3 sequences, 65% seen once. It was patients with CD8+CD57+ cell expansion by flow cytometry who were chosen for sequencing. The sample comprised sorted CD4+, CD8+, or CD8+CD57+ T cells (not recorded which) from PBMCs. All receptors derive from a human donor with aplastic anemia.

This sequence joins TRBV6-2 or TRBV6-3 and TRBJ1-1; D is unclear. Trimming cost V 5 bases and J 0 bases, with 10 bases left between them. The CDR3 runs 14 residues. Per germline, CDR1 MNHEY and CDR2 SVGEGT. DNA of the CDR3: TGTGCCAGCAGTGGAGGACTGATGAACACTGAAGCTTTCTTT. Translation: CASSGGLMNTEAFF.

The chain uses TRBV24-1 and TRBJ2-7; 7 nucleotides align to TRBD2. The CDR3 length is 13 residues. J was trimmed by 4 bases and V by 7 bases; bases with no gene match: 6. CDR1 is KGHDR and CDR2 is SFDVKD in the germline V gene. CDR3 sequence: CATSPSGLYEQYF. Here the CDR3 DNA reads TGTGCCACCAGCCCTAGCGGTCTGTACGAGCAGTACTTC.

This clonotype came up once. The chain uses TRBV11-2 and TRBJ2-1, with 10 bases that match TRBD2. Germline CDR1 and CDR2: SGHAT and FQNNGV. The J segment lost 9 bases and the V segment lost 3 bases, leaving 5 bases of the junction unmatched. This CDR3 spans 14 amino acids. The chain's CDR3 is CASSFSGRAPEQFF. The CDR3 region has the DNA TGTGCCAGCAGCTTCAGCGGGAGGGCCCCTGAGCAGTTCTTC.